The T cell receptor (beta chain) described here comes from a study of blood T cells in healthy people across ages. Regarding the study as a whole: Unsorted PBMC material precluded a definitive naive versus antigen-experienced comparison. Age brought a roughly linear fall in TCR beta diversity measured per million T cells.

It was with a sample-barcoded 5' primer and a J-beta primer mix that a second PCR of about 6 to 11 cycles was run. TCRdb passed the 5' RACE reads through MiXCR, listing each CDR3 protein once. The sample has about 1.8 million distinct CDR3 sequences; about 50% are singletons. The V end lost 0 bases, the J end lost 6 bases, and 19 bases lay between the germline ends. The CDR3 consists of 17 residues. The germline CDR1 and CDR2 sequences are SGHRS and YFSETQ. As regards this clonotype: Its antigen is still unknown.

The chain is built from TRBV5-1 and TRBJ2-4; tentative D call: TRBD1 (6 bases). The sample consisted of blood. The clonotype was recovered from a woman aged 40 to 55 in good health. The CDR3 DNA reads TGCGCCAGCAGCTTGGCCAGAAGGGGGACGTCTGGAAACATTCAGTACTTC. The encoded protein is CASSLARRGTSGNIQYF.